Presented here are 20 T cell receptor beta chains from one specimen sequenced in a study. Using its own MiXCR run on the 5' RACE reads, TCRdb lists one record per CDR3 protein. There are 7,000 to 9,000 distinct CDR3 sequences in the sample; approximately 50% occur only once, and over 6% lies in the top ten. Tregs were sorted as CD4+CD25+CD127-/low cells. Sequencing input: Tregs sorted from a lymph node. The receptors originated from a female donor with breast cancer.

This rearrangement joins TRBV5-6 to TRBJ2-7, with D hard to call. The CDR3 runs 15 residues. Per germline, CDR1 SGHDT and CDR2 YYEEEE. V was pared by 5 bases and J by 2 bases, with 17 bases between. For the CDR3, the DNA is TGTGCCAGCAGAGGCCGCCTGCTTCCTCCCTACGAGCAGTACTTC. It encodes CASRGRLLPPYEQYF.

As concerns this clonotype: A junction end diverges from the germline sequence, so it may reflect a read error. The V call is TRBV7-9, the J call TRBJ2-1; TRBD2 agrees at 10 bases. The V gene's germline CDR1 is SEHNR and CDR2 FQNEAQ (reference sequence). This CDR3 is built from 16 residues. The CDR3 DNA follows: TGTGCCAGCAGCTTAGTCCTAGCGGGAGACTACAATGAGCGGTTCTTC. Its protein product is CASSLVLAGDYNERFF.

Only a few counts were recorded for this clonotype. The chain is built from TRBV29-1 and TRBJ2-1, with D perhaps TRBD1 (6 bases). CDR3 length: 12 residues. V lost 1 base to trimming and J lost 8 bases, with 9 bases between them. From germline, CDR1 is SQVTM and CDR2 ANQGSEA. Written as DNA, the CDR3 is TGCAGCGTTGAAGTCCCAGGGGATGAGCAGTTCTTC. Protein product: CSVEVPGDEQFF.

The chain has TRBV30 and TRBJ2-7; 7 positions agree with TRBD1. Germline V lookup: CDR1 GTSNPN, CDR2 SVGIG (reference sequence). The length of the CDR3 is 12 residues. After removal of 2 bases from V and 6 bases from J, the junction contained 4 bases not matched to a gene. CDR3 DNA sequence: TGTGCCTGGAGTCCGACAGGGAGCGAGCAGTACTTC. It is translated as CAWSPTGSEQYF. The full variable domain, completed using reference TRBV30 and TRBJ2-7, is SQTIHQWPATLVQPVGSPLSLECTVEGTSNPNLYWYRQAAGRGLQLLFYSVGIGQISSEVPQNLSASRPQDRQFILSSKKLLLSDSGFYLCAWSPTGSEQYFGPGTRLTVT.

The chain combines TRBV20-1 with TRBJ2-1; no reliable D call. The CDR3 extends over 12 amino acids. Per germline, CDR1 DFQATT and CDR2 SNEGSKA (reference sequence). Trimming left V 5 bases short and J 9 bases short, with 14 bases between. CDR3 region: CSAPHMRGEQFF. The CDR3 bases are TGCAGTGCTCCGCACATGCGAGGTGAGCAGTTCTTC.

In the case of this clonotype: Sequence at one end of the junction differs from germline and may be a read error. The chain joins TRBV4-2 to TRBJ2-1; 7 nucleotides line up with TRBD1. CDR1 LGHNA and CDR2 YNFKEQ come from the germline V gene. The CDR3 is made up of 15 amino acids. CDR3 loop: CVSSRGGSDYNEQFF. As DNA, the CDR3 is TGCGTCAGCAGCCGAGGGGGCAGCGATTACAATGAGCAGTTCTTC.

The chain has TRBV18 and TRBJ1-2; 8 positions agree with TRBD1. V lost 0 bases, J lost 10 bases, and 7 bases stayed unmatched. The CDR3 is made up of 14 amino acids. Per germline, CDR1 KGHSH and CDR2 LQKENI. CDR3 sequence (DNA): TGTGCCAGCTCACCACCCGGACAGGGTCGTTCCTACACCTTC. It codes for CASSPPGQGRSYTF.

The V gene is TRBV25-1, the J gene TRBJ2-2; a weak D match, TRBD2 (5 bases). Germline CDR1 is MGHDK and CDR2 is SYGVNS. The length of the CDR3 is 18 residues. Trimming removed 1 base from V and 5 bases from J, with 20 bases in between. The CDR3 region is CASSELKPGKTGTGELFF. The CDR3 nucleotides read TGTGCCAGCAGTGAATTAAAACCGGGAAAAACTGGGACCGGGGAGCTGTTTTTT.

The V call is TRBV20-1, the J call TRBJ2-4, with D unclear. This CDR3 has 13 amino acids. Germline CDR1 is DFQATT and CDR2 is SNEGSKA (reference sequence). V gave up 5 bases and J gave up 0 bases, with 8 bases separating them. CDR3 nucleotide sequence: TGCAGTGCTGATCCGTTAGCCAAAAACATTCAGTACTTC. Its translation is CSADPLAKNIQYF.

The V gene is TRBV7-6, the J gene TRBJ1-2, with D possibly TRBD1 on 5 matching bases. V was trimmed by 1 base and J by 7 bases, leaving 10 bases between them. Germline V lookup: CDR1 SGHVS, CDR2 FNYEAQ. The CDR3 covers 13 residues. The DNA for the CDR3 is TGTGCCAGCAGCTTAGGACAGTGGCGTGGCTACACCTTC. Protein product: CASSLGQWRGYTF. The full variable domain, in which reference TRBV7-6 and TRBJ1-2 provide the parts outside the CDR3, is GAGVSQSPRYKVTKRGQDVALRCDPISGHVSLYWYRQALGQGPEFLTYFNYEAQQDKSGLPNDRFSAERPEGSISTLTIQRTEQRDSAMYRCASSLGQWRGYTFGSGTRLTVV.

This clonotype was recorded a few times. This rearrangement joins TRBV3-1 to TRBJ2-5, with a possible D match to TRBD2 (6 bases). The germline CDR1 and CDR2 sequences are LGHDT and YNNKEL (reference sequence). V was trimmed by 1 base and J by 0 bases, leaving 12 bases between them. The CDR3 contains 16 residues. The chain's CDR3 is CASSQVPRGNQETQYF. The CDR3 DNA sequence: TGTGCCAGCAGCCAAGTCCCGCGCGGGAACCAAGAGACCCAGTACTTC.

The genes are TRBV4-2 and TRBJ2-5, with 8 bases fitting TRBD2. The V gene end was trimmed by 2 bases and the J gene end by 5 bases; junction bases not matched to a gene: 10. The length of the CDR3 is 16 residues. Germline V lookup: CDR1 LGHNA, CDR2 YNFKEQ. The CDR3 DNA sequence: TGTGCCAGCAGCCAAAGCCCTGGGGCTAGCGGGGAGACCCAGTACTTC. This translates into CASSQSPGASGETQYF.

The rearrangement joins TRBV24-1 to TRBJ2-7; no firm D call. Germline loops: CDR1 KGHDR, CDR2 SFDVKD. Deletions cut 3 bases from V and 5 bases from J, with 16 bases between. The CDR3 consists of 15 residues. CDR3 DNA: TGTGCCACCAGTGATACCAGCCAAGATAAGAACGAGCAGTACTTC. Translation: CATSDTSQDKNEQYF.

This clonotype turned up a few times. V usage is TRBV12-3 or TRBV12-4 and J usage is TRBJ1-2; D is unresolved. V dropped 3 bases and J dropped 7 bases, with 6 bases sitting between them. This CDR3 contains 11 residues. The CDR3 sequence: CASSLKGGYTF. Here the CDR3 DNA reads TGTGCCAGCAGTTTGAAGGGTGGCTACACCTTC.

There are a few counts of this clonotype. This chain uses TRBV6-1 with TRBJ2-7; D is unresolved. This CDR3 comprises 15 residues. The germline V gene has CDR1 MNHNS and CDR2 SASEGT. Trimming removed 1 base at V and 3 bases at J, with 13 bases between. This chain's CDR3 is CASSEVGFDYYEQYV. As DNA, the CDR3 is TGTGCCAGCAGTGAAGTGGGATTCGATTACTACGAGCAGTACGTC.

This chain joins TRBV20-1 and TRBJ2-1; no firm D call. With 6 bases removed from V and 0 bases from J, the gap between germline ends came to 12 bases. CDR3 length: 14 amino acids. From germline, CDR1 is DFQATT and CDR2 SNEGSKA (reference sequence). CDR3 coding DNA: TGCAGTGCGGGCGGCAGGTACTCCTACAATGAGCAGTTCTTC. Amino acids: CSAGGRYSYNEQFF.

The rearrangement uses TRBV6-5 and TRBJ2-1; 11 nucleotides agree with TRBD2. CDR1 is MNHEY and CDR2 is SVGAGI in the germline V gene. There are 19 residues in the CDR3. The ends lost 2 bases at V and 6 bases at J; junction bases unmatched: 15. CDR3 sequence: CASSYKLSTSGSGVNEQFF. The CDR3, as DNA: TGTGCCAGCAGTTACAAGCTTTCCACTAGCGGGAGCGGGGTCAATGAGCAGTTCTTC.

The chain has TRBV5-1 and TRBJ2-1; 8 nucleotides line up with TRBD2. With V trimmed by 0 bases and J by 4 bases, 9 bases remained unmatched. The CDR3 extends over 17 amino acids. Germline lookup yields CDR1 SGHRS and CDR2 YFSETQ. In DNA form, the CDR3 reads TGCGCCAGCAGCTTGGTGTCAACTAGCGGATCTTACAATGAGCAGTTCTTC. Amino acid sequence: CASSLVSTSGSYNEQFF.

This clonotype has just a few counts. The chain links TRBV6-2 or TRBV6-3 to TRBJ1-5; TRBD1 aligns across 8 bases. The germline gives CDR1 MNHEY, CDR2 SVGEGT. V shed 5 bases, J shed 6 bases, and the junction held 3 bases outside the gene matches. This CDR3 spans 13 amino acids. The CDR3 sequence: CASSTGGGQPQHF. CDR3 bases: TGTGCCAGCAGTACAGGGGGAGGTCAGCCCCAGCATTTT.

The J gene is TRBJ2-1, the V gene TRBV20-1, with no clear D. The CDR3 length is 14 residues. V lost 1 base to trimming and J lost 3 bases, with 10 bases between them. Germline V gives CDR1 DFQATT, CDR2 SNEGSKA (reference sequence). The CDR3 region is CSARALANYNEQFF. For the CDR3, the DNA is TGCAGTGCTAGAGCCCTCGCTAACTACAATGAGCAGTTCTTC.